The subject of this entry is one T cell receptor beta chain. Its matching antigen is unknown. The sample is drawn from a study of shared clonotypes between healthy human individuals. The germline V and J ends were trimmed by 5 bases and 0 bases, with 13 bases remaining between them. The V gene's germline CDR1 is GTSNPN and CDR2 SVGIG (reference sequence). There are 15 residues in the CDR3. Several immunoSEQ plates held equal portions of the genomic DNA taken from each subset. The method was immunoSEQ multiplex PCR; TCRdb's version includes in-frame clones alone and lacks a portion of them. The sample carries fewer than 600,000 clones, around 79% recorded once. General observations from the study: Deeper or shallower sequencing was expected to change how clonotypes are shared among donors.

The sequence was obtained from a woman aged 40 to 55 in good health. Some clones in this sample may be carry-over from other donors' samples. Sequencing was performed on PBMCs. The chain joins TRBV30 to TRBJ1-4, with D possibly being TRBD1 (6 bases). The CDR3: CAWHGEGATNEKLFF. CDR3 nucleotide sequence: TGTGCCTGGCACGGGGAGGGGGCAACTAATGAAAAACTGTTTTTT.